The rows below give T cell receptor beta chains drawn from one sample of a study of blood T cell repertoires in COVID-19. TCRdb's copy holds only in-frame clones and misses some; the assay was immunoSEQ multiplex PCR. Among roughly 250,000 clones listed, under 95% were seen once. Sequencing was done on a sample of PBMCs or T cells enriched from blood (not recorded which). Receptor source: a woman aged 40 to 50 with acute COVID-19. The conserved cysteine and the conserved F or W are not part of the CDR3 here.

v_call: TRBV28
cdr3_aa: ASRPPTGGSQETQY

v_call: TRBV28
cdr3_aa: ASSEQGYGYT

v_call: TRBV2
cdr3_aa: ASASEGDRRGYT

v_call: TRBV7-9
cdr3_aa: ASSSVAGGVGNEQF

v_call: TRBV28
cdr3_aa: ASSMPRVLGGGYT

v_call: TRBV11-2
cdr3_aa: ASSLAARTGGSYEQY

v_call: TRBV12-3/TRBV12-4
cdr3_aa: ASRRGGWTEAF

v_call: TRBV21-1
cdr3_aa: ASSPLGSSGRGYEQY

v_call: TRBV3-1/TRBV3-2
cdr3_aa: ASSQGTGFYTEAF

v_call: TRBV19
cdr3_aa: ASSTVGAQNQPQH

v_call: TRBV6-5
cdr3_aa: ASSYSGVNQETQY

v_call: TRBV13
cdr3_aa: ASSQLAGGTDTQY

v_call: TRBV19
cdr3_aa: ASSIEKTRVDIEQF

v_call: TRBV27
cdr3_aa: ASSPERGLSPASSTDTQY

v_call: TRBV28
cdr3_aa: ASSSPLRLAGFAGEQY

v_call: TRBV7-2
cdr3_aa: ASNRATLAEAF

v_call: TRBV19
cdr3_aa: ASSMRRTVGGEQF

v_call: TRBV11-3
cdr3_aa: ASSFGQNNEQF

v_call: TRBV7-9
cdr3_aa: ASNSGQDGTQY

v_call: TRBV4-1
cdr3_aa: ASSQRSDQPQH

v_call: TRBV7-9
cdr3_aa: ASSPGQGFRNEQF

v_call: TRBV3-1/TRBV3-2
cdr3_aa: ASSIGGGSYNEQF

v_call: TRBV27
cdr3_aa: ASSPRGSEAF

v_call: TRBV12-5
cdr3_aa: ASGLTRGSAYGYT

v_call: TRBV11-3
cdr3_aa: ASSLGGTGAGETQY

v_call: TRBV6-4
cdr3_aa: ASSEGGDREFGGYT

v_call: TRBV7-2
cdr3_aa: ASSLAGGGNNEQF

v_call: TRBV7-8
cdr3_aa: ASSPRDSIFSYNEQF

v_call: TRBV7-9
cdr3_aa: ASSRSPNQPQH

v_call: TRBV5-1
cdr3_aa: ASSLAGSTGGGVYEQY

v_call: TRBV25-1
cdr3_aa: ASSAMGTVTDTQY

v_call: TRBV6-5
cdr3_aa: ASSYSPSPNTEAF

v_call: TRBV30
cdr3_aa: AWSIETGAYEQY

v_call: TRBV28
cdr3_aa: ASSLWGRGSSGNTIY

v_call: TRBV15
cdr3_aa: ATSTRDRGYGYT

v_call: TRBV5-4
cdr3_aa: ASSSEAGGYNEQF

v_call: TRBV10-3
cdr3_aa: AISEFGRANTEAF

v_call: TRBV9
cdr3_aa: ASSVEGGSTDTQY

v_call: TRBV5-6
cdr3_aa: ASSLLRYNSPLH

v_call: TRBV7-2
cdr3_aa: ASSLGTRGAF

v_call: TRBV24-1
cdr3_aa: ATSDPGGRETQY

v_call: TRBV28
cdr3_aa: ASSLNYPGQGVYEQY

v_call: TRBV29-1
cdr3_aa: SVARAGSPETQY

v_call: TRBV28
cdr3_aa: ASLGQGFNQPQH

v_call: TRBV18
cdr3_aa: ASSLSDTYEQY

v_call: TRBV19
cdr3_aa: ASRTGTGSINSPLH

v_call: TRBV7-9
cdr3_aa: ASSSRENTGELF

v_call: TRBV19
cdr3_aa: ATLNRDMY

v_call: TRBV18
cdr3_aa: ASSPTGKGTEAF

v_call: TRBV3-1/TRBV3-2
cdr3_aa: ASSQSGTGSSGNTIY

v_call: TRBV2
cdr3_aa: ASKRDDTEAF